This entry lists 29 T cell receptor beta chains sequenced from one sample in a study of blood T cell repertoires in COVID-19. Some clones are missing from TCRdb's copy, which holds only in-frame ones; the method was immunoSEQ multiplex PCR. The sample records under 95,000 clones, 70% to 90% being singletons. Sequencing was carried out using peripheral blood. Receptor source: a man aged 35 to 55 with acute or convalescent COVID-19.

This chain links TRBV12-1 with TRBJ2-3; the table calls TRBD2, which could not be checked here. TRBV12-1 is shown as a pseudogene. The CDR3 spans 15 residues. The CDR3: CASRSGTSGNSTQYF. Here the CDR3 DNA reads TGTGCCAGCAGGTCCGGGACTAGCGGGAACTCCACGCAGTATTTT.

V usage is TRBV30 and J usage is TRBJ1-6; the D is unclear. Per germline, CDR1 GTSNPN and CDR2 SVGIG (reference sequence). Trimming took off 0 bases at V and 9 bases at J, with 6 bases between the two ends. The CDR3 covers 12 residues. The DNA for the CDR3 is TGTGCCTGGAGTGTCTCTATTTCACCCCTCCACTTT. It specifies CAWSVSISPLHF.

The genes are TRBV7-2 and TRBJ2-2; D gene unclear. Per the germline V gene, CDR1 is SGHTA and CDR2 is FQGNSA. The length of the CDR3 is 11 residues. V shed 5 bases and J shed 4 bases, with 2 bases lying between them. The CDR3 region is CASSLTGELFF. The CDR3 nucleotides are TGTGCCAGCAGCCTCACCGGGGAGCTGTTTTTT.

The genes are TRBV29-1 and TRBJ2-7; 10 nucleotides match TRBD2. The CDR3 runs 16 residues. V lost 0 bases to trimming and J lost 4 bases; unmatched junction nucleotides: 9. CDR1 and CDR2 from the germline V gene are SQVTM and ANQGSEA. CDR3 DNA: TGCAGCGTTGAAGATCCACTAGCGGGGAGGGGGTACGAGCAGTACTTC. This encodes CSVEDPLAGRGYEQYF.

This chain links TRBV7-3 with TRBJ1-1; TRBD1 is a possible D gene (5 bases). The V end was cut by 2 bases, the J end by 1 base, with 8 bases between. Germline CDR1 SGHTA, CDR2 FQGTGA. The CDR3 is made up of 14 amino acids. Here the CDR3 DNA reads TGTGCCAGCAGCTTAGGACAACAGAACACTGAAGCTTTCTTT. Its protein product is CASSLGQQNTEAFF.

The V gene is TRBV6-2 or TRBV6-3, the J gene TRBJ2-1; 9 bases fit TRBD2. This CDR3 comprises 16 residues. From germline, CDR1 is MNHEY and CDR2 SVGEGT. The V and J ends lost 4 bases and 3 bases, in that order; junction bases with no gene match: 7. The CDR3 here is CASSWEAGGIYNEQFF. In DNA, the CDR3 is TGTGCCAGCAGTTGGGAAGCGGGAGGCATCTACAATGAGCAGTTCTTC.

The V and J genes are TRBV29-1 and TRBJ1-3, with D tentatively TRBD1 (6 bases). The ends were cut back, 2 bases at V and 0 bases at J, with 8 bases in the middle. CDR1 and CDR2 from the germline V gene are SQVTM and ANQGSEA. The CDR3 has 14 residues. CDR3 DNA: TGCAGCGTTGAAAGGGGGGGCTCTGGAAACACCATATATTTT. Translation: CSVERGGSGNTIYF.

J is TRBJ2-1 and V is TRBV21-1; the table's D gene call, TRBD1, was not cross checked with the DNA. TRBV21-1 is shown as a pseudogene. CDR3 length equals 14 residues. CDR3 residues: CASSNLDRYNEQFF. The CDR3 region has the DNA TGTGCCAGCAGCAACCTGGACAGGTACAATGAGCAGTTCTTC.

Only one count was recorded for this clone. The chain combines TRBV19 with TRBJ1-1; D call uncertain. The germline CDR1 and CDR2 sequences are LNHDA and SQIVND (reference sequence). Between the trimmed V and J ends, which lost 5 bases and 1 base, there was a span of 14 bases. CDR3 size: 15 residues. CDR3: CASSFPRGGNTEAFF. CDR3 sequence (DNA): TGTGCCAGTAGTTTTCCTCGGGGTGGGAACACTGAAGCTTTCTTT.

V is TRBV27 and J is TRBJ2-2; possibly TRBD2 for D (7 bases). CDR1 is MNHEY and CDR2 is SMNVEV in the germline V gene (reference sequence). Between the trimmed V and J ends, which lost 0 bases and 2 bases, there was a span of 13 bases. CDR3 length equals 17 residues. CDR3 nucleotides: TGTGCCAGCAGTTTATCACCGGGGGGCCTCAACACCGGGGAGCTGTTTTTT. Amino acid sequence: CASSLSPGGLNTGELFF.

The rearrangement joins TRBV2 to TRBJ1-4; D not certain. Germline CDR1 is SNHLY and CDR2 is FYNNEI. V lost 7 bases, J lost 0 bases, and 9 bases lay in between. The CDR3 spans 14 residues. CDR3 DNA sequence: TGTGCCAGCAATGGTGGCTCAACTAATGAAAAACTGTTTTTT. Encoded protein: CASNGGSTNEKLFF.

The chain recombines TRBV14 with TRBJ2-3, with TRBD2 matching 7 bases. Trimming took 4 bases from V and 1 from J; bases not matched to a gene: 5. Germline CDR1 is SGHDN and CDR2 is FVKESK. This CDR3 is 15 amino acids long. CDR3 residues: CASSPRRGGTDTQYF. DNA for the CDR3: TGTGCCAGCAGCCCCCGTCGGGGGGGCACAGATACGCAGTATTTT.

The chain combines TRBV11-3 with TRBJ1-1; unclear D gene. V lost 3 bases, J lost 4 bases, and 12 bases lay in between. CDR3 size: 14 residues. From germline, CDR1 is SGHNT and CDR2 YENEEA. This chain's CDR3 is CASSLNGPRTEAFF. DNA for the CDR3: TGTGCCAGCAGCTTGAATGGGCCCCGCACTGAAGCTTTCTTT.

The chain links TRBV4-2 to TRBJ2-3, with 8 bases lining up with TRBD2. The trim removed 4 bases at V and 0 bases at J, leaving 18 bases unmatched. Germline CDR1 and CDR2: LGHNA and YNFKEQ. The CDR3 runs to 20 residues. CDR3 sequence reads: CASSPDPVALSGTSTDTQYF. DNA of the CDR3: TGTGCCAGCAGCCCGGACCCTGTGGCCCTTAGCGGGACAAGCACAGATACGCAGTATTTT.

CDR3 sequence (DNA): TGTGCCAGCAGCTCCGAACCGGTGTATGGTTCCTATGGCTACACCTTC. It yields the protein CASSSEPVYGSYGYTF. J is TRBJ1-2 and V is TRBV7-9; D not certain. CDR1 is SEHNR and CDR2 is FQNEAQ in the germline V gene (reference sequence). The ends were cut back, 4 bases at V and 4 bases at J, with 19 bases in the middle. CDR3 length: 16 amino acids.

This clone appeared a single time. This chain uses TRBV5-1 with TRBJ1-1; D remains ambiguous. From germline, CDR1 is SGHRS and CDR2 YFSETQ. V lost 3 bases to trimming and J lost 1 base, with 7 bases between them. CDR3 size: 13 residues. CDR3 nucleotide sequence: TGCGCCAGCAGCTCAAGCGGGAACACTGAAGCTTTCTTT. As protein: CASSSSGNTEAFF.

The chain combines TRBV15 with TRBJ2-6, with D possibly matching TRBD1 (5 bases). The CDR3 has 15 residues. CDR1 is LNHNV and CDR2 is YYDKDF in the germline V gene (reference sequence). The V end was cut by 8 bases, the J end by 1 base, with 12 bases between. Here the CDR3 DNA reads TGTGCCACCGCGGCTCCAGGGTCTGGGGCCAACGTCCTGACTTTC. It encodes CATAAPGSGANVLTF. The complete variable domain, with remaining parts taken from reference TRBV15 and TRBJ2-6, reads DAMVIQNPRYQVTQFGKPVTLSCSQTLNHNVMYWYQQKSSQAPKLLFHYYDKDFNNEADTPDNFQSRRPNTSFCFLDIRSPGLGDTAMYLCATAAPGSGANVLTFGAGSRLTVL.

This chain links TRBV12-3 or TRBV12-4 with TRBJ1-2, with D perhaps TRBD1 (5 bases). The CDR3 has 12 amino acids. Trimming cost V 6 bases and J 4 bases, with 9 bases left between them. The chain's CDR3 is CASSGGGYGYTF. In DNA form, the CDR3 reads TGTGCCAGCAGCGGGGGGGGCTATGGCTACACCTTC.

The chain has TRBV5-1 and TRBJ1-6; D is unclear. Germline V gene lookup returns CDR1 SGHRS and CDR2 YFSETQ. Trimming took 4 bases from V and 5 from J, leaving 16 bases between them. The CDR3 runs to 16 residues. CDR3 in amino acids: CASSRGSFVDNSPLHF. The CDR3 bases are TGCGCCAGCAGCCGCGGGAGTTTCGTGGATAATTCACCCCTCCACTTT.

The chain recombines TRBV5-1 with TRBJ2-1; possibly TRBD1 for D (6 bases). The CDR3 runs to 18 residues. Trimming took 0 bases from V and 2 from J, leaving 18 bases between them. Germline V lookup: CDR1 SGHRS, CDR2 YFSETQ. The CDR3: CASSLDVVGGVPYNEQFF. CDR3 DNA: TGCGCCAGCAGCTTGGACGTTGTTGGGGGCGTCCCCTACAATGAGCAGTTCTTC.

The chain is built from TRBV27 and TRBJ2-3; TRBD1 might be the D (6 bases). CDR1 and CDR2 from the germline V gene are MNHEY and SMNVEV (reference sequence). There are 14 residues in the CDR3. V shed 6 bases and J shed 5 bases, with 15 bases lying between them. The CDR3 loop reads CASSFSRGRDTQYF. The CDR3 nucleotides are TGTGCCAGCAGCTTCTCGAGGGGGAGAGATACGCAGTATTTT.

Written as DNA, the CDR3 is TGTGCCAGCTCACCACCCCGGGGGGGTTTTGGAGATACGCAGTATTTT. Encoded protein: CASSPPRGGFGDTQYF. The gene calls are TRBV18 and TRBJ2-3, with 8 nucleotides matching TRBD2. CDR1 is KGHSH, CDR2 LQKENI, per germline. The junction had 7 bases not matched to a gene; V was cut back by 0 bases and J by 5 bases. The CDR3 has 16 residues.

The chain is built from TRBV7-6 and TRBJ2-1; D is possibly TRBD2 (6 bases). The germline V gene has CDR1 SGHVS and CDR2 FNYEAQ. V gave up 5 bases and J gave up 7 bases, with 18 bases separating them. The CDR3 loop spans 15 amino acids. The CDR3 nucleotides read TGTGCCAGCAGCCAGTGGGGGGAGGCCGGGAATGAGCAGTTCTTC. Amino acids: CASSQWGEAGNEQFF.

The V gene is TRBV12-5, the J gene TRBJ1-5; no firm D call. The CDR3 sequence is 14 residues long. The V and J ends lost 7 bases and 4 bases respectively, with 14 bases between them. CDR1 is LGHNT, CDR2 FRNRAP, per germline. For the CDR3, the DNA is TGTGCTAGTGCCCCAACGAGCGCTAATCAGCCCCAGCATTTT. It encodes CASAPTSANQPQHF.

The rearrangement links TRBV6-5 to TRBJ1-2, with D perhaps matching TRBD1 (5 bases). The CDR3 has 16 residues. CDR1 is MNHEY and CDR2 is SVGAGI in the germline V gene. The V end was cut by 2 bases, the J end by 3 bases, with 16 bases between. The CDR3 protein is CASSYHSRWGYYGYTF. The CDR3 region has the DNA TGTGCCAGCAGTTACCACTCCCGGTGGGGCTACTATGGCTACACCTTC.

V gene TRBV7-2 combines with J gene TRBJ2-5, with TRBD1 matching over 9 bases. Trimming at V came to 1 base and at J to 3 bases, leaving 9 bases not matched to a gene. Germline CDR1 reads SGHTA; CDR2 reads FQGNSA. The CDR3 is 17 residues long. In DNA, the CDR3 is TGTGCCAGCAGCTTAGAGGGCCGGACAGGGGCGGAAGAGACCCAGTACTTC. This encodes CASSLEGRTGAEETQYF.

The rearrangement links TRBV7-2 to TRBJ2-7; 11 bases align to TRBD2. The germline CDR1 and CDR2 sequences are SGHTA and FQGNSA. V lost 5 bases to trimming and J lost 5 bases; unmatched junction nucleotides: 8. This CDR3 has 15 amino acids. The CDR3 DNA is TGTGCCAGCAGCCGCTCACTAGCGGGAGTAAACGAGCAGTACTTC. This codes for CASSRSLAGVNEQYF.

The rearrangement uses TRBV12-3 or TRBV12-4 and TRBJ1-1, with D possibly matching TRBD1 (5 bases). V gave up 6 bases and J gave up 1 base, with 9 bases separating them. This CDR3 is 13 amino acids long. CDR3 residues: CASSSQGNTEAFF. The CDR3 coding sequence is TGTGCCAGCAGCTCTCAGGGGAACACTGAAGCTTTCTTT.

CDR3 nucleotide sequence: TGCAGCTCCCGACAGGGCCCTATGAACACTGAAGCTTTCTTT. This translates into CSSRQGPMNTEAFF. The chain links TRBV29-1 to TRBJ1-1; 7 nucleotides agree with TRBD1. The V segment lost 8 bases and the J segment 0 bases; nucleotides outside the gene matches: 9. The CDR3 consists of 14 residues. Germline assignment: CDR1 SQVTM and CDR2 ANQGSEA. The variable domain in full, with the rest retrieved from reference TRBV29-1 and TRBJ1-1, is SAVISQKPSRDICQRGTSLTIQCQVDSQVTMMFWYRQQPGQSLTLIATANQGSEATYESGFVIDKFPISRPNLTFSTLTVSNMSPEDSSIYLCSSRQGPMNTEAFFGQGTRLTVV.